Below, one T cell receptor (beta chain) is given with its context. The antigen remains unidentified. These data belong to a study of T cell repertoires in cytomegalovirus infection. Study information: HLA-B-restricted CMV epitopes that are well studied, plus recently identified HLA-C-restricted ones, were used by the study. From public TCR beta signatures came an indication of both CMV infection and matching HLA type.

Each CDR3 protein gets one entry after TCRdb re-called the reads with MiXCR. This sample yields about 770,000 distinct CDR3 sequences, of which 25% to 35% are seen a single time; around 13% belongs to the top ten. The V and J ends lost 1 base and 4 bases respectively, with 12 bases between them. The germline gives CDR1 MNHEY, CDR2 SVGAGI. CDR3 length: 15 amino acids. Findings and limits, study-wide: Frequencies of public TCR beta families were cumulated, and this identified carriers of CMV plus the relevant HLA. The ex vivo response showed dominance by HLA-C-restricted CMV-specific TCR beta clonotypes.

This sample comprised cultured CD8+ T cells from PBMCs, obtained from culture after CMV antigen stimulation. The rearrangement links TRBV6-5 to TRBJ2-3; tentatively, D is TRBD1 or TRBD2 (5 bases each). The receptor was isolated from a human donor in good health (CMV status not recorded). Some clones in this sample may be carry-over from other donors' samples. This chain's CDR3 is CASSYFRAGADTQYF. The CDR3 region has the DNA TGTGCCAGCAGTTACTTCAGGGCCGGGGCAGATACGCAGTATTTT.